This is a list of T cell receptor beta chains from one sample in a study of blood T cells in healthy people across ages. TCRdb re-called the 5' RACE reads with MiXCR, one entry per CDR3 protein. The sample has about 580,000 distinct CDR3 sequences, around 48% seen once; the top ten hold 20% to 25%. Material: blood. The receptor source for this set is a man aged 80 or over in good health. Both conserved end residues are part of each CDR3. A D gene is named only where the DNA matches it firmly. Size is stated for part of the rows, as once, few or many counts, or as a class when the clone is expanded.

j_call	v_call	d_call	clone_size	cdr3_aa	cdr3_nt
TRBJ1-6	TRBV4-3	TRBD1	few	CASSQASRGQYNSPLHF	TGCGCCAGCAGCCAAGCCTCGAGGGGACAGTATAATTCACCCCTCCACTTT
TRBJ2-1	TRBV4-3	.	few	CASSQDRAWNEQFF	TGCGCCAGCAGCCAAGACAGGGCTTGGAATGAGCAGTTCTTC
TRBJ2-3	TRBV24-1	.	few	CATSDPPQADTQYF	TGTGCCACCAGTGACCCCCCCCAAGCAGATACGCAGTATTTT
TRBJ2-5	TRBV20-1	.	.	CSARRANEQYF	TGCAGTGCTAGAAGGGCGAATGAGCAGTACTTC
TRBJ2-5	TRBV20-1	.	few	CSASGQETQYF	TGCAGTGCAAGCGGGCAAGAGACCCAGTACTTC
TRBJ1-4	TRBV20-1	.	few	CSARRGAPNEKLFF	TGCAGTGCTAGGCGGGGGGCCCCTAATGAAAAACTGTTTTTT
TRBJ2-7	TRBV27	.	.	CASSFEAGRPSYEQYF	TGTGCCAGCAGTTTTGAGGCAGGCCGGCCCTCTTACGAGCAGTACTTC
TRBJ2-4	TRBV4-1	.	.	CASSQGQGNKNIQYF	TGCGCCAGCAGCCAAGGCCAGGGTAACAAAAACATTCAGTACTTC
TRBJ2-5	TRBV7-2	TRBD2	.	CASSSTSGSRETQYF	TGTGCCAGCAGCTCGACTAGCGGGAGCCGAGAGACCCAGTACTTC
TRBJ2-1	TRBV20-1	.	.	CSAPTTGTYHSEQFF	TGCAGTGCTCCAACAACCGGGACATACCACAGTGAGCAGTTCTTC
TRBJ2-1	TRBV29-1	.	once	CSVEDPGEAEIF	TGCAGCGTTGAAGATCCGGGGGAGGCTGAAATCTTC
TRBJ2-4	TRBV7-2	.	.	CASSYPELLAKNIQYF	TGTGCCAGCAGCTACCCAGAGTTACTAGCCAAAAACATTCAGTACTTC
TRBJ2-7	TRBV7-2	.	.	CASSLSLPPYEQYF	TGTGCCAGCAGCTTAAGCCTTCCTCCCTACGAGCAGTACTTC
TRBJ2-3	TRBV7-9	.	many	CASSFLPWVHKRARTDTQYF	TGTGCCAGCAGCTTCCTGCCGTGGGTCCACAAAAGGGCCCGCACAGATACGCAGTATTTT
TRBJ2-7	TRBV5-1	.	.	CASSGGNSLVSNEQYF	TGCGCCAGCAGCGGGGGTAACTCCCTTGTCAGCAATGAGCAGTACTTC
TRBJ2-5	TRBV24-1	.	.	CATSDPSGQETQYF	TGTGCCACCAGTGATCCATCAGGGCAAGAGACCCAGTACTTC
TRBJ1-5	TRBV28	.	.	CASSLSGLRNQPQHF	TGTGCCAGCAGTTTATCGGGTCTACGCAATCAGCCCCAGCATTTT
TRBJ1-2	TRBV2	.	.	CAGSIQAYGYTF	TGTGCCGGCAGTATCCAGGCCTATGGCTACACCTTC
TRBJ2-5	TRBV7-2	.	few	CASSLDGFQETQYF	TGTGCCAGCAGCTTAGATGGCTTCCAAGAGACCCAGTACTTC
TRBJ2-7	TRBV20-1	.	.	CSANAPGPYEQYF	TGCAGTGCTAACGCACCAGGACCCTACGAGCAGTACTTC
TRBJ2-1	TRBV10-3	TRBD2	.	CAIRQSGTHYNEQFF	TGTGCCATCAGACAAAGCGGGACCCACTACAATGAGCAGTTCTTC
TRBJ1-3	TRBV29-1	.	.	CSVEDRVNTIYF	TGCAGCGTTGAAGATCGGGTAAACACCATATATTTT
TRBJ2-3	TRBV30	.	.	CAWSVMWRSSTDTQYF	TGTGCCTGGAGTGTAATGTGGCGATCTAGCACAGATACGCAGTATTTT
TRBJ2-1	TRBV9	TRBD1	.	CASSTRNLGQGSYNEQFF	TGTGCCAGCAGCACACGAAACCTCGGACAGGGCTCCTACAATGAGCAGTTCTTC
TRBJ2-7	TRBV11-1	TRBD2	.	CASSPYSGSPYNEQYF	TGTGCCAGCAGCCCTTATAGCGGGAGCCCTTACAATGAGCAGTACTTC
TRBJ2-7	TRBV25-1	.	.	CSPGQASYEQYF	TGTTCCCCCGGGCAGGCGTCCTACGAGCAGTACTTC
TRBJ2-1	TRBV6-4	.	few	CASSEGRANEQFF	TGTGCCAGCAGTGAGGGCCGAGCCAATGAGCAGTTCTTC
TRBJ2-1	TRBV6-5	TRBD2	once	CASSYGLAGAARQFF	TGTGCCAGCAGTTACGGACTAGCGGGAGCCGCTAGGCAGTTCTTC
TRBJ2-3	TRBV20-1	TRBD1	.	CSAPPGQGNADTQYF	TGCAGTGCGCCACCGGGACAGGGGAACGCAGATACGCAGTATTTT
TRBJ2-7	TRBV29-1	.	few	CSVGGGGDEQYF	TGCAGCGTTGGGGGTGGCGGGGACGAGCAGTACTTC
TRBJ2-5	TRBV2	.	.	CASRETYQETQYF	TGTGCCAGCAGGGAGACGTACCAAGAGACCCAGTACTTC
TRBJ2-7	TRBV7-2	.	.	CASSFQGGSYEQYF	TGTGCCAGCAGCTTTCAGGGGGGCTCCTACGAGCAGTACTTC
TRBJ2-2	TRBV2	TRBD2	.	CASSDPIAGLNTGELFF	TGTGCCAGCAGTGATCCGATAGCGGGGCTAAACACCGGGGAGCTGTTTTTT
TRBJ2-4	TRBV5-6	.	.	CASSLGSGYGQYF	TGTGCCAGCAGCTTGGGAAGCGGCTACGGGCAGTACTTC
TRBJ2-1	TRBV7-2	TRBD1	.	CASSLAGQGEIGFF	TGTGCCAGCAGCTTAGCGGGACAGGGAGAAATAGGGTTCTTC
TRBJ2-3	TRBV12-3/TRBV12-4	TRBD2	.	CASSSSGAGGTDTQYF	TGTGCCAGCAGTTCCTCCGGAGCGGGAGGCACAGATACGCAGTATTTT
TRBJ2-7	TRBV4-1	TRBD1	few	CASSQVQGESSYEQYF	TGCGCCAGCAGCCAGGTACAGGGGGAGAGCTCCTACGAGCAGTACTTC
TRBJ2-2	TRBV7-2	TRBD2	few	CASREVIAGDTGELFF	TGTGCCAGCAGAGAAGTGATAGCGGGAGACACCGGGGAGCTGTTTTTT
TRBJ1-1	TRBV7-2	.	.	CASSRGPGRYKAFF	TGTGCCAGCAGCCGCGGGCCAGGGCGGTATAAAGCTTTCTTT
TRBJ2-3	TRBV29-1	TRBD1	.	CSEGQITDTQYF	TGCAGCGAGGGACAGATCACAGATACGCAGTATTTT
TRBJ2-7	TRBV7-2	.	.	CASSHWGANRYEQYF	TGTGCCAGCAGTCACTGGGGGGCGAACCGCTACGAGCAGTACTTC
TRBJ2-7	TRBV6-2/TRBV6-3	.	.	CASCRAPDHEQYF	TGTGCCAGCTGCCGGGCCCCGGACCACGAGCAGTACTTC
TRBJ2-1	TRBV12-3/TRBV12-4	.	few	CASSLGVDGYNEQFF	TGTGCCAGCAGTTTGGGAGTGGACGGTTACAATGAGCAGTTCTTC
TRBJ2-1	TRBV24-1	.	.	CATSDFSLGDNEQFF	TGTGCCACCAGTGATTTTAGTCTGGGGGACAATGAGCAGTTCTTC
TRBJ1-2	TRBV9	.	few	CASSGRGHSNYGYTF	TGTGCCAGCAGCGGGAGAGGCCACAGCAACTATGGCTACACCTTC
TRBJ1-2	TRBV7-2	.	.	CASSSGRVLNYGYTF	TGTGCCAGCAGCTCAGGGAGGGTTCTCAACTATGGCTACACCTTC
TRBJ2-2	TRBV7-2	.	few	CASSLRDRNTGELFF	TGTGCCAGCAGCTTACGGGATAGAAACACCGGGGAGCTGTTTTTT
TRBJ1-5	TRBV6-2/TRBV6-3	.	.	CASSLSGTSYQPQHF	TGTGCCAGCAGTCTCTCCGGGACAAGTTATCAGCCCCAGCATTTT
TRBJ1-4	TRBV29-1	.	many	CSVEVYEKLFF	TGCAGCGTTGAAGTGTACGAAAAACTGTTTTTT
TRBJ2-4	TRBV12-3/TRBV12-4	.	.	CASRGGLGQYF	TGTGCCAGCAGAGGCGGCTTGGGGCAGTACTTC
TRBJ1-5	TRBV6-6	.	.	CASSPAKSSYSNQPQHF	TGTGCCAGCAGCCCTGCTAAGAGCAGCTATAGCAATCAGCCCCAGCATTTT
TRBJ2-3	TRBV4-1	TRBD1	.	CASSQGTGTGYPNTQYF	TGCGCCAGCAGCCAAGGTACCGGGACAGGGTATCCAAATACGCAGTATTTT
TRBJ2-5	TRBV7-9	TRBD2	.	CASSRYRRLSGEETQYF	TGTGCCAGCAGCCGGTACCGACGACTTAGCGGGGAGGAGACCCAGTACTTC
TRBJ2-7	TRBV2	.	.	CASRGQSYGQYF	TGTGCCAGCCGGGGGCAGTCCTACGGGCAGTACTTC
TRBJ1-5	TRBV20-1	.	few	CSALDQNGNQPQHF	TGCAGTGCTCTAGACCAGAATGGGAATCAGCCCCAGCATTTT
TRBJ2-2	TRBV20-1	TRBD2	.	CSAKRGLNTGELFF	TGCAGTGCTAAGAGGGGACTAAACACCGGGGAGCTGTTTTTT
TRBJ2-7	TRBV29-1	.	.	CSVVDGADGEQYF	TGCAGCGTTGTGGATGGGGCAGATGGCGAGCAGTACTTC
TRBJ1-2	TRBV28	TRBD1	.	CASSPPPGQGIDGYTF	TGTGCCAGCAGTCCCCCTCCGGGACAGGGTATAGACGGCTACACCTTC
TRBJ2-7	TRBV14	.	.	CASSQVGGLSHEQYF	TGTGCCAGCAGCCAAGTAGGGGGGCTCAGCCACGAGCAGTACTTC